These 20 T cell receptor beta chains share one sample of origin, sequenced in a study of blood T cells in healthy people across ages. A sample-barcoded 5' primer and a J-beta primer mix were used in a second PCR of about 7 to 11 cycles. One entry per CDR3 protein, called by TCRdb with MiXCR from the 5' RACE reads. This sample has 250,000 to 300,000 distinct CDR3 sequences, with less than 30% found just once. Sequenced sample: blood. The source is an older woman in good health.

The chain couples TRBV20-1 to TRBJ2-7; D tentatively reads TRBD1 or TRBD2 (5 bases each). CDR1 DFQATT and CDR2 SNEGSKA come from the germline V gene (reference sequence). V was clipped by 6 bases and J by 7 bases, with 13 bases between them. The CDR3 has 11 residues. CDR3 loop: CSAFRGEEQYF. CDR3 nucleotides: TGCAGTGCCTTCCGGGGCGAGGAGCAGTACTTC.

This chain joins TRBV12-3 or TRBV12-4 and TRBJ2-3; D gene ambiguous. The CDR3 totals 15 residues. V was clipped by 5 bases and J by 3 bases, with 15 bases between them. The CDR3 loop is CASSPGWARTDTQYF. DNA of the CDR3: TGTGCCAGCAGTCCCGGCTGGGCGCGAACAGATACGCAGTATTTT.

This clonotype has just a few counts. This sequence joins TRBV7-2 and TRBJ1-1; no clear D gene. This CDR3 is built from 13 residues. Trimming removed 2 bases from V and 4 bases from J, with 8 bases in between. Germline CDR1 reads SGHTA; CDR2 reads FQGNSA. The CDR3 region is CASSLLEGTEAFF. The CDR3, as DNA: TGTGCCAGCAGCTTACTGGAAGGCACTGAAGCTTTCTTT. Using reference TRBV7-2 and TRBJ1-1 for the parts outside the CDR3, the full variable domain is GAGVSQSPSNKVTEKGKDVELRCDPISGHTALYWYRQSLGQGLEFLIYFQGNSAPDKSGLPSDRFSAERTGGSVSTLTIQRTQQEDSAVYLCASSLLEGTEAFFGQGTRLTVV.

This clonotype appeared a few times. This chain links TRBV7-3 with TRBJ2-5, with a weak D call TRBD2 (5 bases). Germline V gene lookup returns CDR1 SGHTA and CDR2 FQGTGA. V gave up 1 base and J gave up 5 bases, with 8 bases separating them. The CDR3 totals 13 residues. Here the CDR3 DNA reads TGTGCCAGCAGCTTAAACCCGGGGGAGACCCAGTACTTC. Translating gives CASSLNPGETQYF.

The chain employs TRBV4-3 and TRBJ1-2, with 8 bases fitting TRBD1. This CDR3 is 14 amino acids long. V shed 5 bases, J shed 8 bases, and the junction held 10 bases outside the gene matches. Germline V lookup: CDR1 LGHNA, CDR2 YSLEER. CDR3 in amino acids: CASSAQGQGMGYTF. Written as DNA, the CDR3 is TGCGCCAGCAGCGCCCAAGGACAGGGAATGGGCTACACCTTC.

The genes are TRBV24-1 and TRBJ2-3; 10 bases match TRBD1. CDR3 length equals 15 residues. The V and J ends lost 10 bases and 3 bases, in that order; junction bases with no gene match: 9. Germline V gives CDR1 KGHDR, CDR2 SFDVKD. The CDR3 DNA reads as TGTGCCACGGCTACCGGGACAGGGGTGACAGATACGCAGTATTTT. This codes for CATATGTGVTDTQYF.

This rearrangement joins TRBV12-3 or TRBV12-4 to TRBJ2-5, with D maybe TRBD1 (6 bases). V lost 6 bases and J lost 1, with 18 bases in between. The CDR3 is 16 amino acids. CDR3 nucleotides: TGTGCCAGCAGCCCATCCGGTACAGGGAGCCAAGAGACCCAGTACTTC. Its translation: CASSPSGTGSQETQYF.

The chain uses TRBV20-1 and TRBJ2-5, with 14 positions matching TRBD2. The end of the DNA fits TRBJ2-7 better, so the J call may be wrong. Germline V gives CDR1 DFQATT, CDR2 SNEGSKA (reference sequence). CDR3 length equals 13 residues. CDR3 sequence reads: CSAGLAGGYEQYF. CDR3 DNA: TGCAGTGCTGGACTAGCGGGAGGTTACGAGCAGTACTTC.

The V call is TRBV7-9, the J call TRBJ2-5; D unresolved. CDR1 is SEHNR, CDR2 FQNEAQ, per germline (reference sequence). CDR3 length: 12 residues. Trimming took off 5 bases at V and 4 bases at J, with 8 bases between the two ends. CDR3 in amino acids: CASSLHSETQYF. The CDR3 nucleotides are TGTGCCAGCAGCCTCCACTCAGAGACCCAGTACTTC.

A few counts support this clonotype. The chain recombines TRBV20-1 with TRBJ2-5; D is uncertain. The DNA matches TRBJ2-1 better at its end, which makes the J call doubtful. This CDR3 is 14 amino acids long. Germline assignment: CDR1 DFQATT and CDR2 SNEGSKA (reference sequence). The CDR3 is CSARDSASWNEQFF. CDR3 DNA: TGCAGTGCTAGAGATTCGGCGAGTTGGAATGAGCAGTTCTTC.

This clonotype was counted many times. The junction does not match germline at one end; this may be a read error. The chain is built from TRBV12-3 or TRBV12-4 and TRBJ2-7, with D maybe TRBD2 (5 bases). The CDR3 runs to 12 residues. The CDR3 loop reads CASSLGSYEQYF. CDR3 in DNA: TGCGCCAGCAGCTTGGGGAGCTACGAGCAGTACTTC.

The chain joins TRBV6-6 to TRBJ2-1, with 8 bases that match TRBD1. Per the germline V gene, CDR1 is MNHNY and CDR2 is SVGAGI (reference sequence). V lost 6 bases to trimming and J lost 9 bases; unmatched junction nucleotides: 4. The CDR3 runs to 12 residues. In DNA form, the CDR3 reads TGTGCCAGCAGCCCAGGGGGCGGTGAGCAGTTCTTC. Encoded protein: CASSPGGGEQFF.

There are a few counts of this clonotype. The genes are TRBV11-2 and TRBJ1-1; 12 bases align to TRBD1. V was pared by 5 bases and J by 1 base, with 2 bases of the junction left unmatched. The germline V gene has CDR1 SGHAT and CDR2 FQNNGV. The CDR3 has 15 residues. CDR3: CASSGTGGPNTEAFF. CDR3 sequence (DNA): TGTGCCAGCAGCGGGACAGGGGGCCCGAACACTGAAGCTTTCTTT.

The sample holds a few counts of this clonotype. A read error may account for a junction end that differs from germline. The CDR3 DNA is TGTGCCGGCAGCTACACGACTGATAATTCACCCCTCCACTTT. Protein product: CAGSYTTDNSPLHF. The chain carries TRBV9 and TRBJ1-6; D gene ambiguous. The CDR3 runs to 14 residues. Germline values: CDR1 SGDLS, CDR2 YYNGEE. Filled out from reference TRBV9 and TRBJ1-6, the complete variable domain reads DSGVTQTPKHLITATGQRVTLRCSPRSGDLSVYWYQQSLDQGLQFLIQYYNGEERAKGNILERFSAQQFPDLHSELNLSSLELGDSALYFCAGSYTTDNSPLHFGNGTRLTVT.

The chain joins TRBV20-1 to TRBJ2-3; the D gene is possibly TRBD1 (5 bases). Germline V gene sequence: CDR1 DFQATT, CDR2 SNEGSKA (reference sequence). Trimming shortened V by 6 bases and J by 0 bases, and 16 bases separated the two germline ends. This CDR3 is 15 amino acids long. CDR3: CSAYPTGISTDTQYF. In DNA form, the CDR3 reads TGCAGTGCATATCCTACAGGAATTAGCACAGATACGCAGTATTTT.

The rearrangement uses TRBV6-1 and TRBJ2-1; TRBD1 might be the D (7 bases). The CDR3 loop spans 15 amino acids. Trimming removed 8 bases at V and 8 bases at J, with 22 bases between. Germline lookup yields CDR1 MNHNS and CDR2 SASEGT. This CDR3 reads CASGTGASARDEQFF. As DNA, the CDR3 is TGTGCCAGCGGTACAGGGGCTAGCGCGAGAGATGAGCAGTTCTTC.

This clonotype was counted a few times. The chain carries TRBV15 and TRBJ2-1; the D is unclear. CDR3 length: 13 residues. Trimming stripped 3 bases from V and 4 bases from J, with 7 bases between. The germline gives CDR1 LNHNV, CDR2 YYDKDF (reference sequence). CDR3 DNA: TGTGCCACCAGCAGTGTCGGATACAATGAGCAGTTCTTC. It yields the protein CATSSVGYNEQFF.

The chain carries TRBV3-1 and TRBJ2-1; the D gene is possibly TRBD2 (6 bases). The CDR3 is 16 residues long. The V gene's germline CDR1 is LGHDT and CDR2 YNNKEL (reference sequence). The V end lost 0 bases, the J end lost 4 bases, and 13 bases lay between the germline ends. This CDR3 reads CASSQDSGWGYNEQFF. The CDR3 region has the DNA TGTGCCAGCAGCCAAGATAGCGGCTGGGGGTACAATGAGCAGTTCTTC.

This clonotype turned up a few times. The chain links TRBV7-9 to TRBJ2-5, with 9 nucleotides matching TRBD2. CDR1 is SEHNR and CDR2 is FQNEAQ in the germline V gene (reference sequence). V was pared by 6 bases and J by 5 bases, with 4 bases of the junction left unmatched. CDR3 length equals 13 residues. The CDR3 region has the DNA TGTGCCAGCAGACGCGGGAGGGGGGAGACCCAGTACTTC. It encodes CASRRGRGETQYF.

The chain recombines TRBV12-3 or TRBV12-4 with TRBJ2-7, with D perhaps matching TRBD1 (6 bases). The V gene lost 4 bases and the J gene lost 1 base, with 11 bases spanning the gap. CDR3 size: 14 residues. The CDR3 DNA reads TGTGCCAGCAGTTACAGGGAACGGTCCTACGAGCAGTACTTC. It specifies CASSYRERSYEQYF.